This entry is about one T cell receptor beta chain. The antigen is unknown. This may be a read error, as it is one base from a much larger clone. Combining a sample-barcoded 5' primer with a J-beta primer mix, a second PCR ran for about 6 to 12 cycles. TCRdb reanalysed the 5' RACE reads using MiXCR and keeps one entry per CDR3 protein. This sample has fewer than 700,000 distinct CDR3 sequences, with over 40% found just once. This sample was included in a study of blood T cells in healthy people across ages. Study-level findings and limits: Diversity of TCR beta correlated strongly with naive T cell percentage.

Per germline, CDR1 MDHEN and CDR2 SYDVKM. The CDR3 is made up of 14 amino acids. Sample: blood. This receptor was identified in a man aged 80 or over in good health. The chain joins TRBV28 to TRBJ1-1; D may be TRBD1 (6 bases). CDR3 in amino acids: CTGTQGGPSSGAFF. Written as DNA, the CDR3 is TGTACCGGGACACAGGGAGGACCTTCTTCCGGAGCTTTCTTT. Supplemented by reference TRBV28 and TRBJ1-1, the full variable domain reads DVKVTQSSRYLVKRTGEKVFLECVQDMDHENMFWYRQDPGLGLRLIYFSYDVKMKEKGDIPEGYSVSREKKERFSLILESASTNQTSMYLCTGTQGGPSSGAFFGQGTRLTVV.